This entry describes one T cell receptor beta chain. Antigen unknown. This entry is derived from a study of a mutant IDH1 vaccine in newly diagnosed glioma. Study background: Averaging roughly 40 years of age, treated patients were approximately 62% male and about 38% female. Visit timing is recorded as week 35 for V12 and week 47 for V13. Study findings and constraints: The vaccine induced immune responses, and these occurred in around 93% of patients. Top-clonotype changes in peripheral T cells seemed unrelated to pseudoprogression.

Time point in this sample: week 47, end of study. Doses of 300 ug of mutant IDH1 20-mer peptide were given with topical imiquimod. Some clones are missing from TCRdb's copy, which holds only in-frame ones; the method was immunoSEQ multiplex PCR. Of roughly 13,000 clones in the sample, around 81% were seen once. There are 13 residues in the CDR3. CDR1 and CDR2 from the germline V gene are SQVTM and ANQGSEA. With V trimmed by 7 bases and J by 2 bases, 6 bases remained unmatched. The source of this sequence is a middle-aged woman with glioma. This sequence joins TRBV29-1 and TRBJ2-3; 7 positions agree with TRBD2. The specimen comprised PBMCs, sampled from a glioma patient whose treatment included an IDH1 peptide vaccine. The chain's CDR3 is CSANSGFTDTQYF. The CDR3 nucleotides read TGCAGCGCCAATAGCGGGTTCACAGATACGCAGTATTTT.